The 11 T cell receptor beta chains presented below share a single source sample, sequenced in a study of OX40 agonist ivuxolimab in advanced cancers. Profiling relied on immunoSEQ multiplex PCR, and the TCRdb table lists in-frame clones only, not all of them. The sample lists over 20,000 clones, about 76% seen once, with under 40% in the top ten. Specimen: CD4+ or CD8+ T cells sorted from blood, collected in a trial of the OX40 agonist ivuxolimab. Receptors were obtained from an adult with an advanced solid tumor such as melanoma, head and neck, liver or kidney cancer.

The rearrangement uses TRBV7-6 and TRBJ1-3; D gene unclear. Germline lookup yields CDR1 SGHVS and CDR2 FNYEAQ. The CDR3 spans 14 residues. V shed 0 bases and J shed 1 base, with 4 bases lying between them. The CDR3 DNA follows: TGTGCCAGCAGCTTAGCAGGGTCTGGAAACACCATATATTTT. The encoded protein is CASSLAGSGNTIYF. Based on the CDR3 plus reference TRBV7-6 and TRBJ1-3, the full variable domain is GAGVSQSPRYKVTKRGQDVALRCDPISGHVSLYWYRQALGQGPEFLTYFNYEAQQDKSGLPNDRFSAERPEGSISTLTIQRTEQRDSAMYRCASSLAGSGNTIYFGEGSWLTVV.

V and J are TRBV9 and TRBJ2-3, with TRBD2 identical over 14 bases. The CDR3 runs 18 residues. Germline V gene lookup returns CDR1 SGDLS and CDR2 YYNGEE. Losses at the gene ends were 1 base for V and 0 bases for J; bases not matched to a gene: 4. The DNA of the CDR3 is TGTGCCAGCAGCGTACTAGGACTAGCGGGAGGCAGCACAGATACGCAGTATTTT. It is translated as CASSVLGLAGGSTDTQYF.

The CDR3 spells CASSSNTGELFF. The DNA of the CDR3 is TGTGCCAGCAGCTCAAACACCGGGGAGCTGTTTTTT. The rearrangement joins TRBV7-9 to TRBJ2-2; D is uncertain. The V end was cut by 4 bases, the J end by 2 bases, with 2 bases between. Germline CDR1 SEHNR, CDR2 FQNEAQ (reference sequence). This CDR3 spans 12 amino acids.

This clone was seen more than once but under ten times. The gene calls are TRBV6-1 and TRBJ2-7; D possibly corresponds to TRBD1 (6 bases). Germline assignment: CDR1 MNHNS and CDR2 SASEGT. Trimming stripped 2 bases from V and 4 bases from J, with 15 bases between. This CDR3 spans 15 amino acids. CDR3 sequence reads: CASSELTGYKYEQYF. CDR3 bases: TGTGCCAGCAGTGAACTTACAGGGTATAAGTACGAGCAGTACTTC.

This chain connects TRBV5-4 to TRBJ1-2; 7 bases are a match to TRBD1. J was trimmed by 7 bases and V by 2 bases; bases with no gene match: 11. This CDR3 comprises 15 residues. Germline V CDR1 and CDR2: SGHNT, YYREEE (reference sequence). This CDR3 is CASSFRGSRASGYTF. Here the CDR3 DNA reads TGTGCCAGCAGCTTCAGGGGGAGCCGGGCCTCTGGCTACACCTTC.

CDR3 bases: TGTGCCAGCAGCCGTCTTACCAGGGGGGAGAACACCGGGGAGCTGTTTTTT. Its translation is CASSRLTRGENTGELFF. The chain uses TRBV4-2 and TRBJ2-2; D is perhaps TRBD1 (7 bases). CDR1 and CDR2 (germline): LGHNA, YNFKEQ. The V and J ends lost 4 bases and 1 base respectively, with 16 bases between them. This CDR3 has 17 residues.

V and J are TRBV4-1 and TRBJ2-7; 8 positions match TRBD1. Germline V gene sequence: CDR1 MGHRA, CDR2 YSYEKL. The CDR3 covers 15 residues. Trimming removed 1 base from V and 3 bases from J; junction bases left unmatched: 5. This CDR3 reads CASSQVQGAVYEQYF. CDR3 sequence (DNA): TGCGCCAGCAGCCAAGTCCAGGGGGCTGTCTACGAGCAGTACTTC.

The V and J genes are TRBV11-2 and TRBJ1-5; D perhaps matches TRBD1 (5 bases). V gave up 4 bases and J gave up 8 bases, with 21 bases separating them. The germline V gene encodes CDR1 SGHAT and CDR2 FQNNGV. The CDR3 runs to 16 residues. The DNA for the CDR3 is TGTGCCAGCAGCTCGCCGAGAGGGGCCCCATCAGAGCCCCAGCATTTT. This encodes CASSSPRGAPSEPQHF.

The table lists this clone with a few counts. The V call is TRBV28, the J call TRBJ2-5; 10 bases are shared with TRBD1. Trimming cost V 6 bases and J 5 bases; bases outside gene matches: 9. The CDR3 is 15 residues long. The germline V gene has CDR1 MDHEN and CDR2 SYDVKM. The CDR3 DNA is TGTGCCAGCAGCCCCTGGGACAGGGGAGGGGAGACCCAGTACTTC. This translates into CASSPWDRGGETQYF.

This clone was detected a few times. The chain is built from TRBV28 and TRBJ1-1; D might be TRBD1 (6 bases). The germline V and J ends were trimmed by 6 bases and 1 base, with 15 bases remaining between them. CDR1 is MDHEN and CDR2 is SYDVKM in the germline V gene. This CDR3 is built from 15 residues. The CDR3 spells CASRFGNRENTEAFF. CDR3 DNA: TGTGCCAGCAGGTTTGGGAACAGGGAGAACACTGAAGCTTTCTTT.

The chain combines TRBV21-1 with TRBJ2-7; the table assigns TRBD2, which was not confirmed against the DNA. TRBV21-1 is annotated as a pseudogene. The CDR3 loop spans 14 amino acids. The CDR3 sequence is CASSNRTGSYEQYF. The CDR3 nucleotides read TGTGCCAGCAGCAATAGGACTGGTTCCTACGAGCAGTACTTC.